This TCR beta chain was obtained from a study of metastatic and nonmetastatic thyroid tumors. At the level of the study: The authors compared repertoires across blood and tumor or nodule tissue from malignant and benign thyroid patients.

Through MiXCR, TCRdb re-clonotyped the PCR reads. The repertoire holds about 15,000 clones, with more than 20% as singletons. CDR3 size: 15 residues. V dropped 3 bases and J dropped 7 bases, with 19 bases sitting between them. Germline-derived CDR1 and CDR2 are KGHSH and LQKENI. Every patient was untreated before thyroid surgery. The TCR comes from a female donor with papillary thyroid cancer or a benign thyroid nodule (not recorded which). Some clones in this sample may be carry-over from other donors' samples. The sample comprised tumor tissue. The chain couples TRBV18 to TRBJ2-7, with TRBD1 as a possible D gene (5 bases). The CDR3 DNA is TGTGCCAGCTCACCGGGGCATCTAGGGGCTCGGGAGCAGTACTTC. This gives the protein CASSPGHLGAREQYF.